This T cell receptor beta chain was observed in a study of cytomegalovirus exposure and HLA in healthy donors. Germline V CDR1 and CDR2: MNHEY, SMNVEV (reference sequence). Trimming at V came to 4 bases and at J to 0 bases, leaving 8 bases not matched to a gene. The CDR3 has 17 amino acids. Comments on this clone: Antigen unknown.

Study-wide results and caveats: The study recorded 150 to 200 TCR beta chains that were cytomegalovirus-associated.

This PCR relied on a set of 60 Vbeta primers and 13 Jbeta primers. The method was immunoSEQ multiplex PCR; TCRdb's version includes in-frame clones alone and lacks a portion of them. Among about 120,000 clones, 75% were seen once, and the ten largest hold roughly 3.5%. Sequenced material: PBMCs. The sequence was collected from a woman in her forties or fifties in good health and CMV-seronegative. The chain is built from TRBV27 and TRBJ2-5; 10 bases match TRBD2. CDR3 sequence: CASSSGRTSGYQETQYF. The CDR3 DNA reads TGTGCCAGCAGTTCCGGGCGGACTAGCGGTTACCAAGAGACCCAGTACTTC.